One sample yielded the 27 T cell receptor beta chains listed below, sequenced in a study of early T cells in non-severe SARS-CoV-2 infection. A single record per CDR3 protein comes from TCRdb applying MiXCR to the 5' RACE reads. The sample consists of tens of thousands of distinct CDR3 sequences, around an eighth of them appearing once. Sequences were obtained from whole blood. These receptors were obtained from an adult who was a healthcare worker with PCR-confirmed SARS-CoV-2 infection or an uninfected control (not recorded which).

This clonotype appeared many times. This chain links TRBV6-2 or TRBV6-3 with TRBJ2-2; D gene unclear. The V gene's germline CDR1 is MNHEY and CDR2 SVGEGT. V was cut by 2 bases and J by 6 bases, with 10 bases left in between. The CDR3 length is 14 residues. CDR3 nucleotides: TGTGCCAGCAGTTACGATCGAGAGGCCGGGGAGCTGTTTTTT. It encodes CASSYDREAGELFF.

This clonotype was picked up many times. This chain connects TRBV4-1 to TRBJ2-3; 13 bases map to TRBD2. Germline CDR1 is MGHRA and CDR2 is YSYEKL. The CDR3 sequence is 17 residues long. Germline trimming cut 1 base from V and 4 bases from J; bases unmatched to any gene: 5. CDR3 residues: CASSQVLAGGPSDTQYF. DNA of the CDR3: TGCGCCAGCAGCCAAGTACTAGCGGGAGGGCCATCAGATACGCAGTATTTT.

The sample holds many counts of this clonotype. The V gene is TRBV19, the J gene TRBJ2-2; 7 bases map to TRBD2. The germline CDR1 and CDR2 sequences are LNHDA and SQIVND (reference sequence). The CDR3 contains 14 residues. After removal of 5 bases from V and 8 bases from J, the junction contained 8 bases not matched to a gene. The CDR3 spells CASSPQTAGGELFF. The CDR3 nucleotides read TGTGCCAGTAGTCCCCAGACAGCGGGGGGGGAGCTGTTTTTT.

This clonotype showed up just a few times. CDR3 bases: TGTGCCAGCAGCTTTGACTATGCAGAGACCCAGTACTTC. Its protein is CASSFDYAETQYF. The chain employs TRBV7-9 and TRBJ2-5, with D possibly TRBD2 on 5 matching bases. The V gene lost 3 bases and the J gene lost 4 bases, with 9 bases spanning the gap. Germline V gene data show CDR1 as SEHNR and CDR2 as FQNEAQ (reference sequence). The CDR3 runs to 13 residues.

In its sample, this clonotype was seen many times. This sequence joins TRBV7-2 and TRBJ1-6; 7 bases map to TRBD1. The CDR3 runs to 16 residues. Losses at the gene ends were 1 base for V and 14 bases for J; bases not matched to a gene: 14. Germline CDR1 is SGHTA and CDR2 is FQGNSA. CDR3 sequence: CASSLGGRDSSKALHF. CDR3 DNA sequence: TGTGCCAGCAGCTTAGGTGGCAGGGACAGTTCGAAGGCCCTCCACTTT.

There are many counts of this clonotype. The chain recombines TRBV6-2 or TRBV6-3 with TRBJ2-5; the D is unclear. The CDR3 is made up of 16 amino acids. Trimming left V 5 bases short and J 1 base short, with 17 bases between. In germline, CDR1 is MNHEY, CDR2 SVGEGT. The DNA of the CDR3 is TGTGCCAGCAGTACGTCCCGCCTGAAACTCCAAGAGACCCAGTACTTC. Its protein product is CASSTSRLKLQETQYF.

The chain combines TRBV4-1 with TRBJ2-1, with D hard to call. The V gene lost 3 bases and the J gene lost 9 bases, with 12 bases spanning the gap. CDR1 is MGHRA and CDR2 is YSYEKL in the germline V gene. The CDR3 consists of 13 residues. The CDR3 reads CASSHYRVPEQFF. CDR3 nucleotides: TGCGCCAGCAGCCACTATCGGGTCCCTGAGCAGTTCTTC.

This rearrangement joins TRBV5-1 to TRBJ1-3; D is unresolved. The CDR3 covers 16 residues. The ends were cut back, 0 bases at V and 5 bases at J, with 15 bases in the middle. Germline V gene data show CDR1 as SGHRS and CDR2 as YFSETQ. The CDR3 region is CASSLGGSSYRNTIYF. The CDR3 DNA sequence: TGCGCCAGCAGCTTGGGAGGATCCTCCTACAGAAACACCATATATTTT.

This clonotype was observed a single time. The chain joins TRBV7-8 to TRBJ1-5, with 10 nucleotides matching TRBD1. V was pared by 1 base and J by 4 bases, with 1 base of the junction left unmatched. This CDR3 is built from 15 residues. Germline lookup yields CDR1 SGHVS and CDR2 FQNEAQ. The CDR3 protein is CASSLGGQGNQPQHF. The CDR3 DNA sequence: TGTGCCAGCAGCTTAGGGGGACAGGGGAATCAGCCCCAGCATTTT.

This clonotype was counted at least ten times. J is TRBJ2-3 and V is TRBV7-9, with TRBD2 matching 11 bases. This CDR3 comprises 16 residues. Looked up from germline, CDR1 is SEHNR and CDR2 is FQNEAQ (reference sequence). V gave up 1 base and J gave up 1 base; unmatched junction bases: 1. This chain's CDR3 is CASSLGLAGRTDTQYF. The CDR3 DNA reads as TGTGCCAGCAGCTTAGGACTAGCGGGGCGCACAGATACGCAGTATTTT.

The gene calls are TRBV2 and TRBJ2-7; 13 bases match TRBD2. Per the germline V gene, CDR1 is SNHLY and CDR2 is FYNNEI. J was trimmed by 3 bases and V by 8 bases; bases with no gene match: 4. The CDR3 sequence is 14 residues long. CDR3 amino acids: CASGRLAGGYEQYF. In nucleotides, the CDR3 is TGTGCCAGCGGAAGACTAGCGGGAGGCTACGAGCAGTACTTC.

The chain joins TRBV5-1 to TRBJ2-3, with D tentatively TRBD1 (6 bases). This CDR3 is 14 amino acids long. With 4 bases removed from V and 5 bases from J, the gap between germline ends came to 14 bases. The germline CDR1 and CDR2 sequences are SGHRS and YFSETQ. The CDR3 DNA is TGCGCCAGCAGCCCCTCAGGGGCCATAGATACGCAGTATTTT. Its translation: CASSPSGAIDTQYF.

The chain is built from TRBV29-1 and TRBJ2-3; TRBD2 matches at 9 bases. Looked up from germline, CDR1 is SQVTM and CDR2 is ANQGSEA. V gave up 6 bases and J gave up 6 bases; unmatched junction bases: 4. The CDR3 totals 12 residues. CDR3: CSVERGADTQYF. The CDR3 DNA reads as TGCAGCGTGGAGCGGGGGGCGGATACGCAGTATTTT.

This clonotype was seen at least ten times. This chain joins TRBV7-3 and TRBJ2-5; 9 bases align to TRBD1. The CDR3 is made up of 14 amino acids. V shed 5 bases, J shed 5 bases, and the junction held 6 bases outside the gene matches. CDR1 SGHTA and CDR2 FQGTGA come from the germline V gene. The CDR3, as DNA: TGTGCCAGCAGCGAGACAGGGGGTGGGGAGACCCAGTACTTC. This translates into CASSETGGGETQYF.

This clonotype has just a few counts. The gene calls are TRBV4-1 and TRBJ2-2; D is unclear. There are 15 residues in the CDR3. Trimming removed 4 bases at V and 0 bases at J, with 9 bases between. Germline V lookup: CDR1 MGHRA, CDR2 YSYEKL. The CDR3 DNA sequence: TGCGCCAGCAGCCCGAGCCTAACGAACACCGGGGAGCTGTTTTTT. The encoded protein is CASSPSLTNTGELFF.

This clonotype appeared many times. This chain joins TRBV2 and TRBJ2-1; D is uncertain. CDR3 length: 14 amino acids. Trimming took 5 bases from V and 2 from J, leaving 10 bases between them. Germline V gives CDR1 SNHLY, CDR2 FYNNEI. This chain's CDR3 is CASSSTRTYNEQFF. DNA for the CDR3: TGTGCCAGCAGTTCAACAAGGACCTACAATGAGCAGTTCTTC.

The chain carries TRBV7-9 and TRBJ1-6, with 9 bases matching TRBD1. CDR1 and CDR2 from the germline V gene are SEHNR and FQNEAQ (reference sequence). The J segment lost 7 bases and the V segment lost 4 bases, leaving 2 bases of the junction unmatched. The CDR3 has 14 amino acids. The CDR3 protein is CASSYRGLNSPLHF. The CDR3 coding sequence is TGTGCCAGCAGCTACAGGGGGCTAAATTCACCCCTCCACTTT.

This clonotype occurred many times. The chain recombines TRBV7-3 with TRBJ2-1; tentatively, D is TRBD1 or TRBD2 (5 bases each). The CDR3 loop spans 12 amino acids. The germline V gene has CDR1 SGHTA and CDR2 FQGTGA. The V and J ends lost 2 bases and 13 bases respectively, with 12 bases between them. The CDR3 loop reads CASSLVRGPQFF. CDR3 coding DNA: TGTGCCAGCAGCTTAGTCCGGGGACCCCAGTTCTTC.

The sample holds many counts of this clonotype. The chain is built from TRBV4-1 and TRBJ2-3; D gene uncertain. This CDR3 region has 13 residues. V lost 2 bases, J lost 10 bases, and 13 bases lay in between. CDR1 MGHRA and CDR2 YSYEKL come from the germline V gene. In DNA form, the CDR3 reads TGCGCCAGCAGCCAACTCGTTGGGGAAGCGCAGTATTTT. Its protein product is CASSQLVGEAQYF.

The chain uses TRBV9 and TRBJ2-2, with D perhaps matching TRBD2 (5 bases). With 4 bases removed from V and 1 base from J, the gap between germline ends came to 14 bases. The CDR3 runs 16 residues. CDR1 is SGDLS, CDR2 YYNGEE, per germline. The CDR3 sequence is CASSPLDYQNTGELFF. As DNA, the CDR3 is TGTGCCAGCAGCCCCCTTGACTACCAGAACACCGGGGAGCTGTTTTTT.

The chain joins TRBV10-2 to TRBJ2-1, with no clear D. The CDR3 runs to 14 residues. The germline gives CDR1 WSHSY, CDR2 SAAADI. Trimming took 6 bases from V and 6 from J, leaving 15 bases between them. CDR3 nucleotides: TGCGCCAGCAGCCAAGGGTCCAGTTCCAATGAGCAGTTCTTC. Its translation: CASSQGSSSNEQFF.

This sequence joins TRBV6-5 and TRBJ2-3, with D possibly TRBD2 on 6 matching bases. The length of the CDR3 is 15 residues. V was cut by 4 bases and J by 2 bases, with 13 bases left in between. Germline V gene data show CDR1 as MNHEY and CDR2 as SVGAGI. CDR3 nucleotide sequence: TGTGCCAGCAGTTCCCAAGGACTACCCACAGATACGCAGTATTTT. Protein sequence: CASSSQGLPTDTQYF.

This clonotype was seen ten or more times. The chain recombines TRBV6-5 with TRBJ2-1; 13 bases align to TRBD2. The CDR3 sequence is 18 residues long. Looked up from germline, CDR1 is MNHEY and CDR2 is SVGAGI. Trimming removed 2 bases from V and 7 bases from J; junction bases left unmatched: 11. CDR3 protein: CASSYGTSGTSYQNEQFF. The CDR3 DNA follows: TGTGCCAGCAGTTACGGGACTAGCGGGACCTCTTACCAAAATGAGCAGTTCTTC.

This clonotype was seen ten or more times. The J gene is TRBJ2-3, the V gene TRBV20-1; D is uncertain. The V and J ends lost 3 bases and 6 bases respectively, with 16 bases between them. Germline values: CDR1 DFQATT, CDR2 SNEGSKA (reference sequence). The CDR3 is made up of 14 amino acids. In DNA, the CDR3 is TGCAGTGCTAGTGAAGGCCTCCTCAGGGATACGCAGTATTTT. This gives the protein CSASEGLLRDTQYF.

This clonotype was seen many times. The chain combines TRBV2 with TRBJ2-7; D unresolved. Trimming took 2 bases from V and 5 from J, leaving 13 bases between them. The CDR3 is 14 amino acids. In germline, CDR1 is SNHLY, CDR2 FYNNEI. The CDR3 coding sequence is TGTGCCAGCAGTGAAAGGTGGACCAACAACGAGCAGTACTTC. The encoded protein is CASSERWTNNEQYF.

This clonotype was seen only a few times. The chain combines TRBV3-1 with TRBJ2-5, with D possibly TRBD2 on 5 matching bases. There are 13 residues in the CDR3. Trimming took off 6 bases at V and 2 bases at J, with 10 bases between the two ends. Germline V gene data show CDR1 as LGHDT and CDR2 as YNNKEL (reference sequence). The CDR3 DNA reads TGTGCCAGCAGGAGGGAGCGGCAAGAGACCCAGTACTTC. Amino acids: CASRRERQETQYF.

The V gene is TRBV7-3, the J gene TRBJ2-5; perhaps TRBD2 as D (6 bases). V lost 3 bases, J lost 5 bases, and 13 bases lay in between. The germline V gene encodes CDR1 SGHTA and CDR2 FQGTGA. The CDR3 has 14 amino acids. CDR3: CASSLTGTRETQYF. The CDR3 region has the DNA TGTGCCAGCAGCTTGACCGGGACTCGGGAGACCCAGTACTTC.